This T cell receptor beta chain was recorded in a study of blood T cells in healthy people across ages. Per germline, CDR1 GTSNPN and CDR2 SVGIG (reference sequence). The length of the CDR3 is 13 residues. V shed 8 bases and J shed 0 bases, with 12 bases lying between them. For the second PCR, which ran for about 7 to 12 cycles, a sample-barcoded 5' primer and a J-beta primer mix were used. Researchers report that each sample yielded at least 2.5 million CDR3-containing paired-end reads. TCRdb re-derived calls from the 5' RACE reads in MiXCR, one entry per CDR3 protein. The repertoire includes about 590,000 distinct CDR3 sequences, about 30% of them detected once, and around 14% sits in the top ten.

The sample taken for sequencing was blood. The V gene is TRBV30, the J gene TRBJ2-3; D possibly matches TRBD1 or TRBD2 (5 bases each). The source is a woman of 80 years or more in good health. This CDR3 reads CALDRGSTDTQYF. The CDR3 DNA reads TGTGCCCTGGACCGGGGCAGCACAGATACGCAGTATTTT.